This entry is about one TCR beta chain. Its antigen is not identified. Trimming removed 1 base from V and 6 bases from J, with 9 bases in between. The CDR3 spans 13 residues. TCR beta CDR3 sequences were amplified from RNA transcripts. A set of HTBI primers served as the primers for a first-round RT-PCR of the TCR CDR3. One entry per CDR3 protein results from TCRdb running MiXCR on the multiplex PCR reads. Here the sample spans roughly 180,000 distinct CDR3 sequences, approximately 17% being singletons. This entry belongs to a study of T cells in Graves' hyperthyroidism and ophthalmopathy. Whole-study findings and limits: Ophthalmopathy was distinguished from stable hyperthyroidism by 13 V-J signatures. Among clonotypes expanded in thyroid above 0.001, most were also found in blood. The model foresaw ophthalmopathy a median approximately 6.3 months prior to onset.

Fresh peripheral blood, about 9.6 ml, yielded the PBMCs. The chain recombines TRBV12-3 or TRBV12-4 with TRBJ1-1, with unresolved D. Sequencing was carried out using blood. The receptor's source is a woman in her 50s with Graves' hyperthyroidism. CDR3 region: CASSLGQYPEAFF. In DNA, the CDR3 is TGTGCCAGCAGTTTAGGGCAGTACCCTGAAGCTTTCTTT.